This T cell receptor beta chain derives from a study of long-term antiretroviral therapy in people with HIV. Study outcomes and limitations: Controls showed broader CDR3 length ranges than did the HIV repertoires.

The CDR3 runs to 14 residues. Germline V CDR1 and CDR2: MDHEN, SYDVKM. Trimming removed 3 bases from V and 6 bases from J, with 14 bases in between. At survey level, the immunoSEQ assay was run in its v3.0 version. Sequencing used immunoSEQ multiplex PCR; TCRdb keeps in-frame clones, though not all of them. The sample lists about 20,000 clones, 82% occurring once. People in the study who had HIV all got their treatment in the United States. Roughly 0.85-11 million cryopreserved PBMC were held in samples before DNA extraction. In the case of this clone: Its antigen is as yet unknown.

The input for sequencing was unsorted PBMCs, taken 2.4 years after starting antiretroviral therapy. This clonotype was obtained from a middle-aged man with HIV. The chain links TRBV28 to TRBJ1-2, with D possibly being TRBD1 (5 bases). In DNA form, the CDR3 reads TGTGCCAGCAGTTTTGGGGGGTCAGTTAATGGCTACACCTTC. It translates to CASSFGGSVNGYTF.